This paragraph covers one TCR beta chain sequence. Its antigen is not known. This sample stems from a study of cytotoxic CD8 clonotypes in ibrutinib-treated CLL. Turning to the study itself: IGHV unmutated about 17; relapsed/refractory 11; treatment-naive about 14. Regarding the study as a whole: Clonality rose at ibrutinib response, held steady in sustained remission, and fell toward baseline at progression. Among the clonotypes, public ones were uncommon and contracted or held stable on treatment.

Depths of 1 in 200,000 to 1 in 1 million T cells were the sequencing target. The protocol was immunoSEQ multiplex PCR, while the TCRdb copy is restricted to in-frame clones and leaves out a portion. The sample yields hundreds of thousands of clones, roughly 71% seen once. Germline V gene data show CDR1 as SGHVS and CDR2 as FQNEAQ. The CDR3 spans 17 residues. The V and J ends lost 4 bases and 1 base respectively, with 18 bases between them. The sample here was PBMCs, taken after 36 months of ibrutinib treatment. The clonotype comes from a human donor with chronic lymphocytic leukemia. The rearrangement joins TRBV7-8 to TRBJ2-3, with D maybe TRBD2 (5 bases). The CDR3 nucleotides read TGTGCCAGCAGCTCGCTTGTAGGAGGCTTGGGCACAGATACGCAGTATTTT. Its protein product is CASSSLVGGLGTDTQYF.